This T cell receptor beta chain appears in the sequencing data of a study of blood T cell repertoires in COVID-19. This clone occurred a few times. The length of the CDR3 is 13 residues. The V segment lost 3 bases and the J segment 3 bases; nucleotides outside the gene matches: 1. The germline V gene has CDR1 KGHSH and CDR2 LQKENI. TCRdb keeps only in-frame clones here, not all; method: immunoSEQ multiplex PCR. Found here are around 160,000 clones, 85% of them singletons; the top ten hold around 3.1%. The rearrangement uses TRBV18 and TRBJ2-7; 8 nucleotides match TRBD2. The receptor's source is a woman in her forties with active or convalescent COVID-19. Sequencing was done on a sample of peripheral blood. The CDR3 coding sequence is TGTGCCAGCTCACCTGGGACTAGCTACGAGCAGTACTTC. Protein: CASSPGTSYEQYF. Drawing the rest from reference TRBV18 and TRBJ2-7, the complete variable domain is NAGVMQNPRHLVRRRGQEARLRCSPMKGHSHVYWYRQLPEEGLKFMVYLQKENIIDESGMPKERFSAEFPKEGPSILRIQQVVRGDSAAYFCASSPGTSYEQYFGPGTRLTVT.